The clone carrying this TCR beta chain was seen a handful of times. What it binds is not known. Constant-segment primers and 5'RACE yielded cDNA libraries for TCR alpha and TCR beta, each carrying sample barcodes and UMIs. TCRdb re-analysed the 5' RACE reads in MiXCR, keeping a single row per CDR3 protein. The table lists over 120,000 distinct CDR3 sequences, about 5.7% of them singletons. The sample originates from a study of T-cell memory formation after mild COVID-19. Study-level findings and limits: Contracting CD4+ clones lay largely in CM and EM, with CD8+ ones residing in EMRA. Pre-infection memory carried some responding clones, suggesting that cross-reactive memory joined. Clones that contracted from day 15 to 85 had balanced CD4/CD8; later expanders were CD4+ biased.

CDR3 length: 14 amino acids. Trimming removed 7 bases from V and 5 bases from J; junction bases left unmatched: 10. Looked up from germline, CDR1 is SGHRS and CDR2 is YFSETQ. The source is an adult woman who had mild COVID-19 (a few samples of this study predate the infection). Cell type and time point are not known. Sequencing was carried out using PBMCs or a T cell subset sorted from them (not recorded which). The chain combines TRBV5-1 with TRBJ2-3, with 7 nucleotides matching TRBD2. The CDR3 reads CASRGGGKGDTQYF. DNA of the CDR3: TGCGCCAGCCGCGGCGGGGGAAAGGGAGATACGCAGTATTTT. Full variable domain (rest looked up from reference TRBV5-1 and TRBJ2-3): KAGVTQTPRYLIKTRGQQVTLSCSPISGHRSVSWYQQTPGQGLQFLFEYFSETQRNKGNFPGRFSGRQFSNSRSEMNVSTLELGDSALYLCASRGGGKGDTQYFGPGTRLTVL.